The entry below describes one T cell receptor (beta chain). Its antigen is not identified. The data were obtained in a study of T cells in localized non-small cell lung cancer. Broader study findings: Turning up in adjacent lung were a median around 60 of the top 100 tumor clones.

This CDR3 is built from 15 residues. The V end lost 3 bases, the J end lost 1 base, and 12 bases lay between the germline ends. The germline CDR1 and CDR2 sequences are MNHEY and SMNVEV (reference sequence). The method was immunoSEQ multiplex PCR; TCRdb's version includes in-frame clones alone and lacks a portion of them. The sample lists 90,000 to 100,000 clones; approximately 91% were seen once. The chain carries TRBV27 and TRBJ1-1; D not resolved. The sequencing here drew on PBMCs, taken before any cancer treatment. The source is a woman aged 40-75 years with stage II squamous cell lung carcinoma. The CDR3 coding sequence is TGTGCCAGCAGTTTGGGCCAGACGGCGAACACTGAAGCTTTCTTT. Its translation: CASSLGQTANTEAFF.